This entry features one T cell receptor (beta chain) sequence. No antigen is known for it. TCRdb's copy holds only in-frame clones and misses some; the assay was immunoSEQ multiplex PCR. The data hold about 140,000 clones, with almost 95% observed a single time. This sample stems from a study of T cell responses to AZD1222 COVID-19 vaccine. General observations from the study: Reportedly, nearly half the spike-specific TCRs target unmutated variant regions. Sampled repertoires all dated from after the peak T cell response.

This CDR3 region has 13 residues. Germline V gene lookup returns CDR1 MGHDK and CDR2 SYGVNS. The V and J ends lost 6 bases and 4 bases respectively, with 12 bases between them. The specimen was peripheral blood, collected 28 days after the second AZD1222 dose. The genes are TRBV25-1 and TRBJ1-2; the D is unclear. The TCR was taken from an adult who received the AZD1222 COVID-19 vaccine. The CDR3 nucleotides are TGTGCCAGCAGCTACAGTGAAGCCTATGGCTACACCTTC. Translating gives CASSYSEAYGYTF.